This entry concerns a single TCR beta chain. Its antigen remains unknown. This CDR3 contains 15 residues. V lost 0 bases to trimming and J lost 3 bases, with 10 bases between them. Germline assignment: CDR1 LGHNA and CDR2 YNFKEQ. Clones were sequenced by immunoSEQ multiplex PCR, and TCRdb holds only the in-frame ones, with some missing. The sample carries roughly 38,000 clones, around nine tenths recorded once. The data derive from a study of OX40 agonist ivuxolimab in advanced cancers. About the study: Across the patients, intravenous ivuxolimab was delivered every 2 weeks at 0.01 to 10 mg/kg. Averaging 60 years in age, with a range of roughly 23 to 85, the cohort was around 83% male. Study results and limitations: More expanded clones were seen, on average, in CD8+ T cells than in CD4+. A proportion of nonresponders additionally exhibited low normalized T-cell clonal expansion.

This receptor was taken from an adult with an advanced solid tumor such as melanoma, head and neck, liver or kidney cancer. The J gene is TRBJ2-3, the V gene TRBV4-2, with D tentatively TRBD2 (5 bases). The sample in question was CD4+ or CD8+ T cells sorted from blood, obtained in a trial of the OX40 agonist ivuxolimab. In nucleotides, the CDR3 is TGTGCCAGCAGCCAAGATCGTAGCGTAACAGATACGCAGTATTTT. It yields the protein CASSQDRSVTDTQYF.